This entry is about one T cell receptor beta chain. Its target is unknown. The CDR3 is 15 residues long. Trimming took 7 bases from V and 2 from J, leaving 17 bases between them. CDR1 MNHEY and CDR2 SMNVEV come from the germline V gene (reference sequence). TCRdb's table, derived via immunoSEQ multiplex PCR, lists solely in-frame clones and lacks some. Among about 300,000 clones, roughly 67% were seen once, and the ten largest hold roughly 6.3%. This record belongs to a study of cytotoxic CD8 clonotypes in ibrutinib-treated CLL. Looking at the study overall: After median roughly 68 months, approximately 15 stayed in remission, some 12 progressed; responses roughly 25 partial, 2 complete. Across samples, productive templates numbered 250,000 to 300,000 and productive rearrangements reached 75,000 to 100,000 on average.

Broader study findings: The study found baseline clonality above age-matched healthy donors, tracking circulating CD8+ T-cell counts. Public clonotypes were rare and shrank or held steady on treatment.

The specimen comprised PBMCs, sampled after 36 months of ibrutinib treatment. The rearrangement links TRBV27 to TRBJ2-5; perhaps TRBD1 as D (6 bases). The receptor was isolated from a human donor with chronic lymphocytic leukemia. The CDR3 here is CASKLQGFSQETQYF. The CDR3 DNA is TGTGCCAGCAAATTACAGGGATTTTCACAAGAGACCCAGTACTTC.